A single sample gave rise to the 32 T cell receptor beta chains below, sequenced in a study of glioma-infiltrating T cells after dendritic cell vaccination. Using immunoSEQ multiplex PCR, the repertoire was profiled, and TCRdb retains in-frame clones only, with some absent. The repertoire has over 90,000 clones, roughly 79% of them found once; the top ten carry less than 15%. The specimen comprised blood, sampled before dendritic cell vaccination. These receptors were obtained from a human donor with glioblastoma.

The chain couples TRBV30 to TRBJ2-7; D perhaps matches TRBD2 (6 bases). The length of the CDR3 is 14 residues. Trimming cost V 2 bases and J 3 bases, with 14 bases left between them. CDR1 is GTSNPN and CDR2 is SVGIG in the germline V gene (reference sequence). The CDR3: CAWSPGARGYEQYF. The CDR3 region has the DNA TGTGCCTGGAGTCCCGGGGCGCGGGGCTACGAGCAGTACTTC.

The V call is TRBV29-1, the J call TRBJ2-3; D is unclear. The CDR3 contains 12 residues. Between the trimmed V and J ends, which lost 2 bases and 4 bases, there was a span of 7 bases. CDR1 and CDR2 (germline): SQVTM, ANQGSEA. CDR3 residues: CSVEIEADTQYF. In nucleotides, the CDR3 is TGCAGCGTTGAAATTGAGGCAGATACGCAGTATTTT.

The chain joins TRBV10-2 to TRBJ1-2; D unresolved. CDR1 and CDR2 (germline): WSHSY, SAAADI. This CDR3 has 13 amino acids. With 3 bases removed from V and 5 bases from J, the gap between germline ends came to 10 bases. CDR3 in DNA: TGCGCCAGCAGTGAAATTTTGCAGTATGGCTACACCTTC. Translation gives CASSEILQYGYTF.

This chain uses TRBV19 with TRBJ1-1, with D maybe TRBD1 (6 bases). CDR1 and CDR2 from the germline V gene are LNHDA and SQIVND (reference sequence). V lost 4 bases and J 1 base, leaving 19 bases between the germline ends. This CDR3 contains 17 residues. The CDR3 DNA reads TGTGCCAGTAGTACAAGGACAGCCTTCCTCCGGAACACTGAAGCTTTCTTT. Encoded protein: CASSTRTAFLRNTEAFF.

This chain joins TRBV6-4 and TRBJ2-3; D remains ambiguous. The CDR3 is made up of 14 amino acids. Germline CDR1 is MRHNA and CDR2 is SNTAGT. Trimming left V 3 bases short and J 3 bases short, with 10 bases between. The DNA of the CDR3 is TGTGCCAGCAGTGATATTGGTAGAACAGATACGCAGTATTTT. The encoded protein is CASSDIGRTDTQYF.

As concerns this clone: Mismatch with germline at one junction end may stem from a read error. Other DNA sequences in the sample encode the same CDR3. This chain uses TRBV9 with TRBJ1-1; D unresolved. The CDR3 covers 13 residues. Germline V gene lookup returns CDR1 SGDLS and CDR2 YYNGEE. The CDR3 DNA sequence: TGTGCCAGCAGCACTGACACGAACACTGAAGCCTTCTTT. Translation: CASSTDTNTEAFF. The whole variable domain, filled in from reference TRBV9 and TRBJ1-1, reads DSGVTQTPKHLITATGQRVTLRCSPRSGDLSVYWYQQSLDQGLQFLIQYYNGEERAKGNILERFSAQQFPDLHSELNLSSLELGDSALYFCASSTDTNTEAFFGQGTRLTVV.

The chain employs TRBV6-1 and TRBJ2-5; 8 nucleotides match TRBD1. The J call may be faulty, since TRBJ2-7 better matches the DNA end. The CDR3 loop spans 14 amino acids. CDR1 is MNHNS, CDR2 SASEGT, per germline. CDR3 sequence: CASSAGTGPYEQYF. CDR3 bases: TGTGCCAGCAGTGCCGGGACAGGTCCCTACGAGCAGTACTTC.

The chain links TRBV6-5 to TRBJ2-6; a weak D match, TRBD1 (8 bases). The germline V and J ends were trimmed by 5 bases and 7 bases, with 15 bases remaining between them. This CDR3 has 15 residues. The germline gives CDR1 MNHEY, CDR2 SVGAGI. The DNA for the CDR3 is TGTGCCAGCAGTCTATACAGGGGGGGAGCCAACGTCCTGACTTTC. Its translation: CASSLYRGGANVLTF.

V is TRBV5-1 and J is TRBJ1-3; 10 bases map to TRBD1. CDR3 length: 13 residues. CDR1 and CDR2 (germline): SGHRS, YFSETQ. The trim removed 8 bases at V and 3 bases at J, leaving 2 bases unmatched. The CDR3 region is CASGTGVGNTIYF. For the CDR3, the DNA is TGCGCCAGTGGGACAGGGGTTGGAAACACCATATATTTT.

This clone has at least ten counts. V is TRBV4-2 and J is TRBJ1-1, with D uncertain. CDR3 length: 15 amino acids. CDR1 LGHNA and CDR2 YNFKEQ come from the germline V gene. The V end lost 3 bases, the J end lost 2 bases, and 13 bases lay between the germline ends. The CDR3 loop reads CASSHPGRPNTEAFF. DNA of the CDR3: TGTGCCAGCAGCCACCCTGGGAGACCTAACACTGAAGCTTTCTTT.

This sequence joins TRBV6-1 and TRBJ2-2; 7 nucleotides align to TRBD2. The CDR3 runs to 14 residues. V was clipped by 3 bases and J by 6 bases; unmatched bases: 4. The germline V gene has CDR1 MNHNS and CDR2 SASEGT. This chain's CDR3 is CASSEERGPGELFF. The CDR3 nucleotides are TGTGCCAGCAGTGAGGAGCGGGGCCCCGGGGAGCTGTTTTTT.

The chain has TRBV11-3 and TRBJ2-5, with D perhaps TRBD2 (6 bases). CDR3 size: 14 residues. V lost 1 base and J lost 11, with 17 bases in between. The germline gives CDR1 SGHNT, CDR2 YENEEA. This CDR3 is CASSLGGDGEEQYF. As DNA, the CDR3 is TGTGCCAGCAGCTTAGGGGGGGATGGGGAAGAGCAGTACTTC.

This clone was seen only a few times. The genes are TRBV6-5 and TRBJ1-2; D is perhaps TRBD1 (6 bases). This CDR3 has 15 amino acids. Per the germline V gene, CDR1 is MNHEY and CDR2 is SVGAGI. The V end lost 5 bases, the J end lost 6 bases, and 19 bases lay between the germline ends. The CDR3, as DNA: TGTGCCAGCAGTCCAACAGGGTTAGGTTTGCATGGCTACACCTTC. Encoded protein: CASSPTGLGLHGYTF.

The V gene is TRBV30, the J gene TRBJ2-1, with D maybe TRBD2 (5 bases). Deletions cut 2 bases from V and 15 bases from J, with 17 bases between. Germline V gene sequence: CDR1 GTSNPN, CDR2 SVGIG (reference sequence). The CDR3 runs to 12 residues. This CDR3 reads CAWSILENLLFF. CDR3 nucleotide sequence: TGTGCCTGGAGTATACTAGAAAACTTGTTGTTCTTC.

This clone was found a few times. The rearrangement links TRBV7-2 to TRBJ1-1, with TRBD1 matching over 9 bases. V was clipped by 5 bases and J by 7 bases; unmatched bases: 5. CDR3 length: 13 amino acids. Germline CDR1 reads SGHTA; CDR2 reads FQGNSA. The CDR3 nucleotides read TGTGCCAGCAGCCCACAGGGGGCACTTGAAGCTTTCTTT. It is translated as CASSPQGALEAFF. Full variable domain (missing parts from reference TRBV7-2 and TRBJ1-1): GAGVSQSPSNKVTEKGKDVELRCDPISGHTALYWYRQSLGQGLEFLIYFQGNSAPDKSGLPSDRFSAERTGGSVSTLTIQRTQQEDSAVYLCASSPQGALEAFFGQGTRLTVV.

In this sample, this clone turned up once. This chain joins TRBV30 and TRBJ2-7; TRBD1 agrees at 8 bases. V was clipped by 3 bases and J by 2 bases; unmatched bases: 12. The CDR3 contains 16 residues. CDR1 GTSNPN and CDR2 SVGIG come from the germline V gene (reference sequence). The CDR3 nucleotides read TGTGCCTGGAGCCCACCCGACAGGGGAAGTACCTACGAGCAGTACTTC. Protein: CAWSPPDRGSTYEQYF.

This clone is a singleton in its sample. The chain uses TRBV7-9 and TRBJ2-1; maybe TRBD1 (6 bases). The V gene's germline CDR1 is SEHNR and CDR2 FQNEAQ (reference sequence). The ends were cut back, 5 bases at V and 10 bases at J, with 15 bases in the middle. The CDR3 spans 13 residues. This chain's CDR3 is CASSDYSGTEQFF. Here the CDR3 DNA reads TGTGCCAGCAGCGACTACTCCGGGACAGAGCAGTTCTTC. The whole variable domain, filled in from reference TRBV7-9 and TRBJ2-1, reads DTGVSQNPRHKITKRGQNVTFRCDPISEHNRLYWYRQTLGQGPEFLTYFQNEAQLEKSRLLSDRFSAERPKGSFSTLEIQRTEQGDSAMYLCASSDYSGTEQFFGPGTRLTVL.

The genes are TRBV7-9 and TRBJ2-7, with unresolved D. The ends were cut back, 6 bases at V and 7 bases at J, with 13 bases in the middle. The CDR3 extends over 12 amino acids. CDR1 and CDR2 (germline): SEHNR, FQNEAQ (reference sequence). CDR3 bases: TGTGCCAGCAGATCGACACTCTTGGAGCAGTACTTC. Amino acids: CASRSTLLEQYF.

This chain connects TRBV6-1 to TRBJ2-7; D possibly corresponds to TRBD1 (6 bases). The germline V gene has CDR1 MNHNS and CDR2 SASEGT. The V and J ends lost 8 bases and 0 bases respectively, with 11 bases between them. The CDR3 contains 13 residues. The CDR3 protein is CASDRDNSYEQYF. CDR3 DNA: TGTGCCAGCGACCGGGACAACTCCTACGAGCAGTACTTC.

The rearrangement uses TRBV6-1 and TRBJ2-7, with D maybe TRBD1 (5 bases). The CDR3 runs 14 residues. Trimming left V 10 bases short and J 0 bases short, with 16 bases between. CDR1 is MNHNS, CDR2 SASEGT, per germline. DNA for the CDR3: TGTGCCACCTCGCCCAGGGTCAGCTCCTACGAGCAGTACTTC. It translates to CATSPRVSSYEQYF.

Here the CDR3 reads CASSEEGGSPLHF. DNA of the CDR3: TGTGCCAGCAGTGAAGAGGGGGGGTCACCCCTCCACTTT. V is TRBV2 and J is TRBJ1-6; D possibly corresponds to TRBD1 (6 bases). The ends were cut back, 1 base at V and 10 bases at J, with 8 bases in the middle. The CDR3 is 13 amino acids. In germline, CDR1 is SNHLY, CDR2 FYNNEI.

The chain recombines TRBV19 with TRBJ2-3, with D perhaps matching TRBD2 (5 bases). Germline V gives CDR1 LNHDA, CDR2 SQIVND (reference sequence). Trimming took off 4 bases at V and 6 bases at J, with 11 bases between the two ends. This CDR3 has 13 amino acids. The CDR3 DNA follows: TGTGCCAGTAGTAGGGGAGAGATTGATACGCAGTATTTT. Its translation is CASSRGEIDTQYF.

This sequence joins TRBV10-3 and TRBJ1-1; TRBD1 is a possible D gene (6 bases). The CDR3 length is 14 residues. Germline CDR1 and CDR2: ENHRY and SYGVKD. V lost 4 bases, J lost 8 bases, and 17 bases lay in between. The CDR3 is CAISGRGGGLEAFF. CDR3 in DNA: TGTGCCATCAGTGGGCGCGGGGGGGGGCTAGAAGCTTTCTTT.

As for this clone: The sample has other DNA sequences that encode this CDR3 too. This CDR3 reads CASSIDLETQYF. In DNA, the CDR3 is TGTGCCAGTAGTATAGATCTCGAGACCCAGTACTTC. The chain has TRBV19 and TRBJ2-5; D uncertain. The CDR3 totals 12 residues. In germline, CDR1 is LNHDA, CDR2 SQIVND (reference sequence). V was trimmed by 0 bases and J by 5 bases, leaving 4 bases between them.

This chain uses TRBV6-6 with TRBJ2-5; D might be TRBD2 (6 bases). The CDR3 spans 12 residues. The V gene lost 8 bases and the J gene lost 0 bases, with 7 bases spanning the gap. Germline V gene sequence: CDR1 MNHNY, CDR2 SVGAGI (reference sequence). In DNA, the CDR3 is TGTGCCAGCGGACTAAACCAAGAGACCCAGTACTTC. Its protein product is CASGLNQETQYF.

In DNA form, the CDR3 reads TGTGCCAGTAGTATGGACAGGGAACAAGAGACCCAGTACTTC. Amino acids: CASSMDREQETQYF. The chain has TRBV19 and TRBJ2-5; TRBD1 agrees at 8 bases. Per germline, CDR1 LNHDA and CDR2 SQIVND (reference sequence). This CDR3 has 14 residues. V lost 3 bases, J lost 2 bases, and 2 bases stayed unmatched. The variable domain in full, with the rest retrieved from reference TRBV19 and TRBJ2-5, is DGGITQSPKYLFRKEGQNVTLSCEQNLNHDAMYWYRQDPGQGLRLIYYSQIVNDFQKGDIAEGYSVSREKKESFPLTVTSAQKNPTAFYLCASSMDREQETQYFGPGTRLLVL.

On this clone itself: Other DNA sequences from this sample encode an identical CDR3 as well. The chain recombines TRBV11-3 with TRBJ1-1; possible D gene TRBD1, 5 bases. Germline CDR1 and CDR2: SGHNT and YENEEA. The CDR3 runs to 14 residues. Trimming left V 3 bases short and J 1 base short, with 9 bases between. The CDR3 DNA follows: TGTGCCAGCAGCTTGGGCAGGGCGAACACTGAAGCTTTCTTT. Its translation is CASSLGRANTEAFF.

This clone was counted a few times. The genes are TRBV11-2 and TRBJ2-5; 9 nucleotides match TRBD1. CDR3 length: 13 amino acids. The V gene's germline CDR1 is SGHAT and CDR2 FQNNGV. J lost 4 bases, V lost 8 bases, and 5 bases had no gene match. CDR3 nucleotides: TGTGCCAGCGCACAGGGGGCAGGAGAGACCCAGTACTTC. This sequence encodes CASAQGAGETQYF. The full variable domain, with the rest looked up from reference TRBV11-2 and TRBJ2-5, is EAGVAQSPRYKIIEKRQSVAFWCNPISGHATLYWYQQILGQGPKLLIQFQNNGVVDDSQLPKDRFSAERLKGVDSTLKIQPAKLEDSAVYLCASAQGAGETQYFGPGTRLLVL.

The CDR3 sequence is CASSNHGTGAGDTQYF. CDR3 in DNA: TGTGCCAGCAGCAACCATGGGACAGGGGCCGGAGATACGCAGTATTTT. The chain links TRBV5-6 to TRBJ2-3, with 10 bases aligning to TRBD1. Trimming took 4 bases from V and 5 from J; bases not matched to a gene: 10. The CDR3 is 16 residues long. Germline V gives CDR1 SGHDT, CDR2 YYEEEE.

Only a few counts were recorded for this clone. This chain connects TRBV7-9 to TRBJ2-6; TRBD1 agrees at 7 bases. Germline V gene lookup returns CDR1 SEHNR and CDR2 FQNEAQ (reference sequence). V was pared by 6 bases and J by 2 bases, with 4 bases of the junction left unmatched. The CDR3 contains 15 residues. For the CDR3, the DNA is TGTGCCAGCAGTAACCAGGGGGCTGGGGCCAACGTCCTGACTTTC. Protein sequence: CASSNQGAGANVLTF. The entire variable domain, with the rest obtained from reference TRBV7-9 and TRBJ2-6, is as follows: DTGVSQNPRHKITKRGQNVTFRCDPISEHNRLYWYRQTLGQGPEFLTYFQNEAQLEKSRLLSDRFSAERPKGSFSTLEIQRTEQGDSAMYLCASSNQGAGANVLTFGAGSRLTVL.

The chain has TRBV5-5 and TRBJ2-5; perhaps TRBD1 as D (5 bases). In germline, CDR1 is SGHKS, CDR2 YYEKEE (reference sequence). CDR3 size: 15 residues. Trimming took off 4 bases at V and 0 bases at J, with 13 bases between the two ends. Written as DNA, the CDR3 is TGTGCCAGCAGCGTCAACCCAGGGTACCAAGAGACCCAGTACTTC. Translating it yields CASSVNPGYQETQYF.

This chain connects TRBV7-9 to TRBJ2-7; weak D call: TRBD1 (5 bases). The CDR3 runs 14 residues. Trimming left V 5 bases short and J 4 bases short, with 15 bases between. The germline CDR1 and CDR2 sequences are SEHNR and FQNEAQ (reference sequence). The DNA of the CDR3 is TGTGCCAGCAGCGACGGACACCGGTTGTACGAGCAGTACTTC. Amino acids: CASSDGHRLYEQYF.